The 2 T cell receptor beta chains below all came from one sample that was sequenced in a study of cytomegalovirus exposure and HLA in healthy donors. Clones were read by immunoSEQ multiplex PCR, and TCRdb kept only the in-frame ones, dropping some. The repertoire includes about 120,000 clones, 88% of them detected once, and about 6.9% sits in the top ten. The sequenced material came from PBMCs. These receptor sequences come from a woman younger than 35 in good health and CMV-seropositive.

The chain is built from TRBV6-5 and TRBJ1-2; TRBD1 aligns across 8 bases. V lost 5 bases to trimming and J lost 2 bases; unmatched junction nucleotides: 7. The CDR3 is 15 amino acids. CDR1 is MNHEY and CDR2 is SVGAGI in the germline V gene. The DNA for the CDR3 is TGTGCCAGCAGTGGAAGGACAGGGACCAACTATGGCTACACCTTC. Translating it yields CASSGRTGTNYGYTF.

The chain links TRBV6-6 to TRBJ1-5; D not certain. CDR3 size: 13 residues. Germline V gene data show CDR1 as MNHNY and CDR2 as SVGAGI (reference sequence). Trimming took 6 bases from V and 4 from J, leaving 10 bases between them. Here the CDR3 DNA reads TGTGCCAGCAGAAGCGTTCTGAATCAGCCCCAGCATTTT. It specifies CASRSVLNQPQHF.